This T cell receptor beta chain was captured in a study of T cell repertoires in cytomegalovirus infection. This clonotype was recorded many times. The germline CDR1 and CDR2 sequences are SGHNT and YYREEE (reference sequence). The CDR3 runs 13 residues. The ends were cut back, 1 base at V and 9 bases at J, with 13 bases in the middle. From the reads, TCRdb called clonotypes with MiXCR, one entry per CDR3 protein. The sample gives 65,000 to 95,000 distinct CDR3 sequences, roughly 3.5% of which show up once; about 4.6% is in the top ten. Input material: PBMCs. This receptor was taken from a human donor in good health (CMV status not recorded). Some clones in this sample may be carry-over from other donors' samples. The chain uses TRBV5-4 and TRBJ1-1; the D gene is possibly TRBD1 (6 bases). CDR3 sequence reads: CASSLTRQGKAFF. As DNA, the CDR3 is TGTGCCAGCAGCTTGACTCGGCAGGGGAAAGCTTTCTTT.